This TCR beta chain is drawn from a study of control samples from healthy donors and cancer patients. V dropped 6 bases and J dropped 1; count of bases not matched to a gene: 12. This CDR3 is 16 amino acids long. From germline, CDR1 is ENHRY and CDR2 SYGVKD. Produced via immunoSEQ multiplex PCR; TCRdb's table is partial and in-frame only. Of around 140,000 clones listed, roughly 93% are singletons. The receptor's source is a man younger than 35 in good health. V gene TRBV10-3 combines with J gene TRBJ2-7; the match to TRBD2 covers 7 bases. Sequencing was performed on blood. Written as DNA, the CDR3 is TGTGCCATCAGCCCCGAGGGAGGGGTTGGGTCCTACGAGCAGTACTTC. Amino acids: CAISPEGGVGSYEQYF.